A few counts support the clone carrying this T cell receptor (beta chain). The antigen is undetermined. The sample originates from a study of T cell responses to AZD1222 COVID-19 vaccine. Points from the study as a whole: Variant regions that are unmutated are reportedly the target of nearly half of spike-specific TCRs.

Here immunoSEQ multiplex PCR was the method, and the copy in TCRdb shows in-frame clones only, minus some. The sample has about 99,000 clones, about 89% seen once. The material sequenced was peripheral blood, taken 28 days after the second dose of the MenACWY control vaccine. The TCR comes from an adult who received the MenACWY meningococcal vaccine as a control.

CDR3: CSALLGTSANTGELFF. CDR3 in DNA: TGCAGCGCCCTATTGGGGACTAGCGCAAACACCGGGGAGCTGTTTTTT. V is TRBV29-1 and J is TRBJ2-2, with 10 positions matching TRBD2. V was pared by 7 bases and J by 2 bases, with 10 bases of the junction left unmatched. The V gene's germline CDR1 is SQVTM and CDR2 ANQGSEA. The CDR3 totals 16 residues.